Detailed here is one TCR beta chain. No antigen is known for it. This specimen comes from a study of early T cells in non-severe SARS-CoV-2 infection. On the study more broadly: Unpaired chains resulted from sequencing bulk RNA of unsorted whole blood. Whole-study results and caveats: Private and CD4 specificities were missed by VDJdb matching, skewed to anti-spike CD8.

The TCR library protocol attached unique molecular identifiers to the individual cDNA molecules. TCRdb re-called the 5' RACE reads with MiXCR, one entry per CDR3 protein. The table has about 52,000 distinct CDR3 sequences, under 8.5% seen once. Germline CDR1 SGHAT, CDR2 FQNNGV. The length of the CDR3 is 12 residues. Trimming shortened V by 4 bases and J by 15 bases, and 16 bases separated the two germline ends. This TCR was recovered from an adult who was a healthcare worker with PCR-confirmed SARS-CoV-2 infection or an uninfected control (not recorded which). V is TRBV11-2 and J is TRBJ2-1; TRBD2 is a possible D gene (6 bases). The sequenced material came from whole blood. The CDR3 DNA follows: TGTGCCAGCAGCTGGGGGGAATTCCTTTCGTTCTTC. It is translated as CASSWGEFLSFF.